Listed below are T cell receptor beta chains from one sample, sequenced in a study of blood T cell repertoires in COVID-19. TCRdb's table, derived via immunoSEQ multiplex PCR, lists solely in-frame clones and lacks some. The sample contains around 90,000 clones, about 82% of which appear only once. The sample taken for sequencing was peripheral blood. The receptor source for this set is a woman between 65 and 79 years old with active or convalescent COVID-19. The CDR3 runs from the conserved cysteine through the conserved F or W. The order of the fields is V gene, CDR3 length, J gene, D gene, clone size, CDR3 DNA, CDR3 protein. D genes are given only for firm matches. Clone size is shown for a subset of rows, as once, few, many or a class of expanded clone.

v_call: TRBV5-6
cdr3_length: 15
j_call: TRBJ2-3
d_call: NA
clone_size: NA
cdr3_nt: TGTGCCAGCAGCTTGTCAGCGGGTCCTAGGGATACGCAGTATTTT
cdr3_aa: CASSLSAGPRDTQYF

v_call: TRBV28
cdr3_length: 13
j_call: TRBJ1-6
d_call: NA
clone_size: NA
cdr3_nt: TGTGCCAGCGGGGAGGATGGTAATTCACCCCTCCACTTT
cdr3_aa: CASGEDGNSPLHF

v_call: TRBV5-1
cdr3_length: 16
j_call: TRBJ1-1
d_call: TRBD1
clone_size: NA
cdr3_nt: TGCGCCAGCAGCTTAAGGACAGGGGTATCGAACACTGAAGCTTTCTTT
cdr3_aa: CASSLRTGVSNTEAFF

v_call: TRBV18
cdr3_length: 15
j_call: TRBJ2-7
d_call: NA
clone_size: NA
cdr3_nt: TGTGCCAGCTCACGGGGCCCTGGTCCCCTCTACGAGCAGTACTTC
cdr3_aa: CASSRGPGPLYEQYF

v_call: TRBV27
cdr3_length: 13
j_call: TRBJ1-2
d_call: NA
clone_size: NA
cdr3_nt: TGTGCCAGCAGTTTATACTCTAACTATGGCTACACCTTC
cdr3_aa: CASSLYSNYGYTF

v_call: TRBV7-6
cdr3_length: 15
j_call: TRBJ2-5
d_call: NA
clone_size: NA
cdr3_nt: TGTGCCAGCAGCTTAGGAAGGGTAGGGGGAGAGACCCAGTACTTC
cdr3_aa: CASSLGRVGGETQYF

v_call: TRBV24-1
cdr3_length: 15
j_call: TRBJ1-1
d_call: TRBD1
clone_size: NA
cdr3_nt: TGTGCCACCAGTGATTCTCGGACAGGGGACACTGAAGCTTTCTTT
cdr3_aa: CATSDSRTGDTEAFF

v_call: TRBV18
cdr3_length: 12
j_call: TRBJ2-2
d_call: NA
clone_size: NA
cdr3_nt: TGTGCCAGCTCCCTGAACACCGGGGAGCTGTTTTTT
cdr3_aa: CASSLNTGELFF

v_call: TRBV18
cdr3_length: 13
j_call: TRBJ2-5
d_call: NA
clone_size: few
cdr3_nt: TGTGCCAGCTCAACGGGTCTACAAGAGACCCAGTACTTC
cdr3_aa: CASSTGLQETQYF

v_call: TRBV5-8
cdr3_length: 13
j_call: TRBJ1-2
d_call: NA
clone_size: NA
cdr3_nt: TGTGCCAGCAGCTTACGAGTTAACTATGGCTACACCTTC
cdr3_aa: CASSLRVNYGYTF

v_call: TRBV10-2
cdr3_length: 12
j_call: TRBJ1-2
d_call: NA
clone_size: NA
cdr3_nt: TGCGCCAGCAGTACAAGTAACTATGGCTACACCTTC
cdr3_aa: CASSTSNYGYTF

v_call: TRBV7-2
cdr3_length: 14
j_call: TRBJ1-1
d_call: TRBD1
clone_size: NA
cdr3_nt: TGTGCCAGCAGCCCTGAGGGGGCGGTCACTGAAGCTTTCTTT
cdr3_aa: CASSPEGAVTEAFF

v_call: TRBV5-6
cdr3_length: 15
j_call: TRBJ1-2
d_call: NA
clone_size: NA
cdr3_nt: TGTGCCAGCAGCTTGGAGGGGAGGAGTTACTATGGCTACACCTTC
cdr3_aa: CASSLEGRSYYGYTF

v_call: TRBV6-2/TRBV6-3
cdr3_length: 16
j_call: TRBJ1-5
d_call: TRBD1
clone_size: NA
cdr3_nt: TGTGCCAGCAGTTACTCGGGACAGGGGGCAAGTCAGCCCCAGCATTTT
cdr3_aa: CASSYSGQGASQPQHF

v_call: TRBV5-1
cdr3_length: 14
j_call: TRBJ2-5
d_call: TRBD1
clone_size: NA
cdr3_nt: TGCGCCAGCAGCGGGGGACAGGACTTCGGGACCCAGTACTTC
cdr3_aa: CASSGGQDFGTQYF

v_call: TRBV11-2
cdr3_length: 14
j_call: TRBJ1-6
d_call: TRBD1
clone_size: NA
cdr3_nt: TGTGCCAGCAGCTTAAGACAGGGAAGTTCACCCCTCCACTTT
cdr3_aa: CASSLRQGSSPLHF

v_call: TRBV9
cdr3_length: 14
j_call: TRBJ2-7
d_call: NA
clone_size: NA
cdr3_nt: TGTGCCAGCAGCGGGGAAACAGGGTCCTACGAGCAGTACTTC
cdr3_aa: CASSGETGSYEQYF

v_call: TRBV4-2
cdr3_length: 14
j_call: TRBJ2-7
d_call: TRBD1
clone_size: NA
cdr3_nt: TGTGCCAGCAGCCAAGGGACAGGGTCGGAGCGGCAGTACTTC
cdr3_aa: CASSQGTGSERQYF

v_call: TRBV6-5
cdr3_length: 13
j_call: TRBJ1-1
d_call: NA
clone_size: NA
cdr3_nt: TGTGCCAGCACCGCGACGCAGGGGACTGAAGCTTTCTTT
cdr3_aa: CASTATQGTEAFF

v_call: TRBV7-2
cdr3_length: 14
j_call: TRBJ1-2
d_call: TRBD1
clone_size: NA
cdr3_nt: TGTGCCAGCAGCTTTGACCCAGGGGGCGGAAGCTACACCTTC
cdr3_aa: CASSFDPGGGSYTF

v_call: TRBV19
cdr3_length: 16
j_call: TRBJ2-5
d_call: NA
clone_size: NA
cdr3_nt: TGTGCCAGTAGTAGACTACCCCAAGACCCGGGGAAGACCCAGTACTTC
cdr3_aa: CASSRLPQDPGKTQYF

v_call: TRBV18
cdr3_length: 19
j_call: TRBJ2-4
d_call: NA
clone_size: NA
cdr3_nt: TGTGCCAGCTCACCTATTGCTGTATCGAGCTCTCTAGCCAAAAACATTCAGTACTTC
cdr3_aa: CASSPIAVSSSLAKNIQYF

v_call: TRBV4-1
cdr3_length: 17
j_call: TRBJ2-3
d_call: TRBD2
clone_size: NA
cdr3_nt: TGCGCCAGCAGCCGGTATGGGACTAGCGGGGGGCTAGATACGCAGTATTTT
cdr3_aa: CASSRYGTSGGLDTQYF

v_call: TRBV11-3
cdr3_length: 13
j_call: TRBJ1-3
d_call: NA
clone_size: NA
cdr3_nt: TGTGCCAGCAGCTTAGCTACCGGAAACACCATATATTTT
cdr3_aa: CASSLATGNTIYF

v_call: TRBV12-3/TRBV12-4
cdr3_length: 12
j_call: TRBJ2-3
d_call: NA
clone_size: NA
cdr3_nt: TGTGCCATCTTATTGTCCGCCGGTGCGCAGTATTTT
cdr3_aa: CAILLSAGAQYF

v_call: TRBV25-1
cdr3_length: 13
j_call: TRBJ1-2
d_call: NA
clone_size: NA
cdr3_nt: TGTGCCAGCACCCCATTTTTGGAGGGTAGCTACACCTTC
cdr3_aa: CASTPFLEGSYTF

v_call: TRBV19
cdr3_length: 16
j_call: TRBJ1-5
d_call: TRBD1
clone_size: NA
cdr3_nt: TGTGCCAGTAGCCCGAGGACAGGGTACCGCAATCAGCCCCAGCATTTT
cdr3_aa: CASSPRTGYRNQPQHF

v_call: TRBV5-6
cdr3_length: 12
j_call: TRBJ1-4
d_call: NA
clone_size: NA
cdr3_nt: TGTGCCAGCAGCTTGGGGAGGGAAAAACTGTTTTTT
cdr3_aa: CASSLGREKLFF

v_call: TRBV4-3
cdr3_length: 15
j_call: TRBJ1-1
d_call: NA
clone_size: NA
cdr3_nt: TGCGCCAGCAGCCATTCCGACAGGACGAACACTGAAGCTTTCTTT
cdr3_aa: CASSHSDRTNTEAFF

v_call: TRBV6-2/TRBV6-3
cdr3_length: 15
j_call: TRBJ1-2
d_call: NA
clone_size: NA
cdr3_nt: TGTGCCAGCAGTAACTTCCAGACACCAAACTATGGCTACACCTTC
cdr3_aa: CASSNFQTPNYGYTF

v_call: TRBV14
cdr3_length: 13
j_call: TRBJ1-1
d_call: NA
clone_size: few
cdr3_nt: TGTGCCAGCAGCCAGAGGCTGGGCACTGAAGCTTTCTTT
cdr3_aa: CASSQRLGTEAFF